These T cell receptor beta chains were read from a single sample in a study of shared clonotypes between healthy human individuals. Profiling relied on immunoSEQ multiplex PCR, and the TCRdb table lists in-frame clones only, not all of them. The sample consists of hundreds of thousands of clones, 79% of them appearing once. The source material was PBMCs. The receptors originated from a woman in her thirties or forties in good health. Some clones in this sample may be carry-over from other donors' samples. CDR3s include the opening cysteine and the closing phenylalanine or tryptophan. Fields, in order: V gene, clone size, J gene, CDR3 protein. Some rows have no size entry. The others give once, few or many, or a class for an expanded clone.

>TRBV7-6|-|TRBJ2-7
CASSPAASPSEQYF
>TRBV11-2|-|TRBJ1-1
CASSVHLNTEAFF
>TRBV11-2|-|TRBJ1-1
CASSFDRGPRATEAFF
>TRBV6-5|-|TRBJ1-4
CASRPTGGAGEKLFF
>TRBV10-3|-|TRBJ2-1
CAISESGREPYNEQFF
>TRBV2|-|TRBJ2-1
CASSPVYRSNEQFF
>TRBV19|-|TRBJ2-2
CASSILRTAANTGELFF
>TRBV2|once|TRBJ2-1
CAVSRQGQNNEQFF
>TRBV19|-|TRBJ2-7
CASSHPGQGLYEQYF
>TRBV7-8|-|TRBJ2-1
CASSFKASGRNEQFF
>TRBV2|-|TRBJ2-5
CASSNTGREETQYF
>TRBV5-4|-|TRBJ1-5
CASSFYIGGNSNQPQHF
>TRBV29-1|few|TRBJ1-5
CSVTGGYNQPQHF
>TRBV7-9|-|TRBJ2-7
CASSPGTGANYEQYF
>TRBV5-6|-|TRBJ1-1
CATPPGRKNTEAFF
>TRBV18|-|TRBJ2-7
CASSLGQIYEQYF
>TRBV6-6|-|TRBJ2-1
CASRERLAGGGVEQFF
>TRBV9|-|TRBJ1-4
CASSLRTGGDEKLFF
>TRBV5-1|-|TRBJ2-7
CASRQLRSSYEQYF
>TRBV5-6|-|TRBJ2-5
CASRRDRQETQYF
>TRBV29-1|few|TRBJ2-5
CSVGYEPQETQYF
>TRBV27|-|TRBJ2-5
CASSGTGGMKTQYF
>TRBV4-2|-|TRBJ2-7
CASSRDRNRYEQYF
>TRBV7-3|-|TRBJ2-5
CASSPILAKETQYF